A single sample gave rise to the 9 T cell receptor beta chains below, sequenced in a study of T cells in Graves' hyperthyroidism and ophthalmopathy. TCR beta CDR3 regions were amplified from RNA. An initial round of RT-PCR targeting the TCR CDR3 relied on the HTBI primer set. A single record per CDR3 protein comes from TCRdb applying MiXCR to the multiplex PCR reads. The sample includes some 760,000 distinct CDR3 sequences, 13% to 15% of them seen just once. Sequencing used blood. All receptors derive from a woman under 30 with Graves' hyperthyroidism.

The chain combines TRBV19 with TRBJ2-2; 13 nucleotides line up with TRBD2. V shed 0 bases, J shed 8 bases, and the junction held 6 bases outside the gene matches. The germline CDR1 and CDR2 sequences are LNHDA and SQIVND (reference sequence). The CDR3 is made up of 17 amino acids. In DNA, the CDR3 is TGTGCCAGTAGTATAGACGGACTAGCGGGAGAGACTGGGGAGCTGTTTTTT. It specifies CASSIDGLAGETGELFF.

In its sample, this clonotype was seen a few times. The rearrangement uses TRBV6-1 and TRBJ1-4, with TRBD1 identical over 7 bases. Germline V lookup: CDR1 MNHNS, CDR2 SASEGT. The V segment lost 6 bases and the J segment 10 bases; nucleotides outside the gene matches: 11. This CDR3 spans 14 amino acids. In nucleotides, the CDR3 is TGTGCCAGCAGCGGGACAGACCGCCTTGGAAAACTGTTTTTT. The encoded protein is CASSGTDRLGKLFF.

The table lists this clonotype with a few counts. This rearrangement joins TRBV4-1 to TRBJ1-1; no clear D gene. From germline, CDR1 is MGHRA and CDR2 YSYEKL. CDR3 length: 16 residues. The V gene lost 0 bases and the J gene lost 5 bases, with 16 bases spanning the gap. DNA for the CDR3: TGCGCCAGCAGCCAAGAAAGGTCGGTCTGGAGGACTGAAGCTTTCTTT. Translation gives CASSQERSVWRTEAFF.

This sequence joins TRBV7-8 and TRBJ2-7, with 8 bases that match TRBD1. Germline V gene lookup returns CDR1 SGHVS and CDR2 FQNEAQ. With 5 bases clipped from V and 6 bases from J, the junction kept 6 bases outside the gene matches. CDR3 length: 13 amino acids. Written as DNA, the CDR3 is TGTGCCAGCAGCCCGGGACAGGAGGGCGAGCAGTACTTC. It specifies CASSPGQEGEQYF.

Details on this clonotype: This sequence may be a read error, since a much larger clone differs from it by one base. This rearrangement joins TRBV20-1 to TRBJ1-1; TRBD1 matches 9 bases. This CDR3 comprises 11 residues. The germline V gene encodes CDR1 DFQATT and CDR2 SNEGSKA (reference sequence). This CDR3 is CSARHDRGASF. The CDR3 bases are TGCAGTGCTAGACACGACAGGGGGGCTTCCTTT.

This clonotype was found a few times. This chain uses TRBV5-1 with TRBJ2-1; D gene unclear. V shed 5 bases and J shed 10 bases, with 13 bases lying between them. Germline V gene lookup returns CDR1 SGHRS and CDR2 YFSETQ. The CDR3 has 12 amino acids. In DNA form, the CDR3 reads TGCGCCAGCAGTCGATCTAGTCAAGAGCAGTTCTTC. It codes for CASSRSSQEQFF.

This clonotype was recorded many times. The chain has TRBV24-1 and TRBJ2-7; D might be TRBD1 (6 bases). Germline loops: CDR1 KGHDR, CDR2 SFDVKD. There are 18 residues in the CDR3. Trimming cost V 1 base and J 4 bases, with 22 bases left between them. CDR3 region: CATSDFLRQAQGPYEQYF. Written as DNA, the CDR3 is TGTGCCACCAGTGATTTCCTACGACAGGCCCAGGGCCCTTACGAGCAGTACTTC.

This clonotype was seen at least ten times. V is TRBV27 and J is TRBJ2-7, with 8 bases lining up with TRBD1. The CDR3 totals 14 residues. Trimming took 5 bases from V and 5 from J; bases not matched to a gene: 8. In germline, CDR1 is MNHEY, CDR2 SMNVEV (reference sequence). In nucleotides, the CDR3 is TGTGCCAGCAGTGCCAGACAGGGGCCCGACGAGCAGTACTTC. Its translation: CASSARQGPDEQYF.

Many counts were recorded for this clonotype. The rearrangement uses TRBV18 and TRBJ2-1; 9 bases agree with TRBD2. CDR1 is KGHSH, CDR2 LQKENI, per germline. V shed 3 bases and J 4 bases; nucleotides not matched to a gene: 4. The CDR3 is 15 residues long. The CDR3 region has the DNA TGTGCCAGCTCACCGCACCTAGCGGGATACAATGAGCAGTTCTTC. Translated: CASSPHLAGYNEQFF.